This TCR beta chain comes out of a study of T-cell memory formation after mild COVID-19. About the research overall: Largely, the TCR clusters proved donor specific.

One entry per CDR3 protein, called by TCRdb with MiXCR from the 5' RACE reads. The data show 350,000 or so distinct CDR3 sequences, 20% to 25% seen once. Study outcomes and limitations: Within pre-infection memory, some responding clones were found, suggesting cross-reactive memory joined. In second-wave clones peaking day 37, SARS-CoV-2 specificity remained unconfirmed. Researchers report contracting CD4+ clones mostly in CM and EM, with CD8+ clones in EMRA.

The CDR3 loop spans 12 amino acids. CDR1 MGHRA and CDR2 YSYEKL come from the germline V gene. Points on this clonotype: Its cognate antigen is unknown.

The chain carries TRBV4-1 and TRBJ2-1, with 8 bases aligning to TRBD1. Input material: PBMCs or a T cell subset sorted from them (not recorded which). The receptor's source is a man younger than 35 who had mild COVID-19 (a few samples of this study predate the infection). Cell type and time point are not known. The CDR3 DNA reads TGCGCTTCGGGACAGGCTTGGGATGAGCAGTTCTTC. Encoded protein: CASGQAWDEQFF.